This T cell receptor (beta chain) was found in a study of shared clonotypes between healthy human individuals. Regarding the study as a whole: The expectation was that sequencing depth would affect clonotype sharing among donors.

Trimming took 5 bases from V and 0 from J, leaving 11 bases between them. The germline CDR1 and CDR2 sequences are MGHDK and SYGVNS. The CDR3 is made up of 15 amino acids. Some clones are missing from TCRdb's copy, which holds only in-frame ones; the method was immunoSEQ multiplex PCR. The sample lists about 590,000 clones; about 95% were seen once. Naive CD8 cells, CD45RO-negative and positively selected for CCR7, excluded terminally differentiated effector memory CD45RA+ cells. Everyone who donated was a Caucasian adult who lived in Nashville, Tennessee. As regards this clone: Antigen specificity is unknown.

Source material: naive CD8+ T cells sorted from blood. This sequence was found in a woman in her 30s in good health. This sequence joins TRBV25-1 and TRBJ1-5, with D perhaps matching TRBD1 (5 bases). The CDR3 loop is CASSNGHISNQPQHF. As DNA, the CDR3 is TGTGCCAGCAGTAATGGACATATTAGCAATCAGCCCCAGCATTTT.